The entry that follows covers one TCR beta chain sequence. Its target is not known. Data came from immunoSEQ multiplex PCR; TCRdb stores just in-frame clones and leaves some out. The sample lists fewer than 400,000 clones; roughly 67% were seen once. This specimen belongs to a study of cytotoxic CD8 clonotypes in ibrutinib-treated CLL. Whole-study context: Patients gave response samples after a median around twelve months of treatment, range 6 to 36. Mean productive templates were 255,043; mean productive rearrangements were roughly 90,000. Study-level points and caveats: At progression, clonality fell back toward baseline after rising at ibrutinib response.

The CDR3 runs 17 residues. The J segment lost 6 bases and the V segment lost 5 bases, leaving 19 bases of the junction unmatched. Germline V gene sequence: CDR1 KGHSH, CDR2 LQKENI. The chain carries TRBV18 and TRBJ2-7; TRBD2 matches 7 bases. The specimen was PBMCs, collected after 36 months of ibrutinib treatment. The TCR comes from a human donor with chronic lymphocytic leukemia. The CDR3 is CASSRGEGGWQIIEQYF. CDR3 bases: TGTGCCAGCTCAAGAGGGGAGGGTGGCTGGCAGATCATCGAGCAGTACTTC.